This T cell receptor beta chain was captured in a study of cytomegalovirus exposure and HLA in healthy donors. V gave up 2 bases and J gave up 2 bases; unmatched junction bases: 0. CDR3 length equals 14 residues. CDR1 and CDR2 from the germline V gene are MNHEY and SMNVEV (reference sequence). The PCR ran on 60 Vbeta and 13 Jbeta primers. Clones were read by immunoSEQ multiplex PCR, and TCRdb kept only the in-frame ones, dropping some. Of around 100,000 clones in the sample, 79% are singletons; the top ten hold 3% to 3.5%. Material: PBMCs. This chain connects TRBV27 to TRBJ2-1, with TRBD2 matching over 7 bases. This clonotype originated in a woman between 35 and 50 years old in good health and CMV-seronegative. The CDR3 DNA reads as TGTGCCAGCAGTTTAGCGGGAGCCTACAATGAGCAGTTCTTC. Its protein product is CASSLAGAYNEQFF.